The 28 T cell receptor beta chains listed next were all sequenced from one sample in a study of cytomegalovirus exposure and HLA in healthy donors. The table came from immunoSEQ multiplex PCR; TCRdb's copy has only in-frame clones and leaves some out. This sample has roughly 250,000 clones; approximately 84% occur once, and the top ten carry 0.95% to 1.5%. The sequenced sample consisted of PBMCs. The receptors stem from a woman in her 30s in good health and CMV-seropositive.

The V call is TRBV6-6, the J call TRBJ1-1, with D perhaps TRBD1 (6 bases). V lost 6 bases, J lost 4 bases, and 18 bases lay in between. The germline V gene has CDR1 MNHNY and CDR2 SVGAGI (reference sequence). The CDR3 is 15 amino acids. The CDR3 here is CASSNPTGLPTEAFF. The CDR3 nucleotides are TGTGCCAGCAGCAACCCTACAGGGCTGCCCACTGAAGCTTTCTTT.

J is TRBJ2-5 and V is TRBV11-3; perhaps TRBD2 as D (6 bases). The CDR3 consists of 16 residues. Deletions cut 6 bases from V and 2 bases from J, with 19 bases between. CDR1 and CDR2 (germline): SGHNT, YENEEA. The CDR3: CASREQGGMGQETQYF. For the CDR3, the DNA is TGTGCCAGCAGAGAGCAGGGAGGAATGGGTCAAGAGACCCAGTACTTC.

The rearrangement joins TRBV27 to TRBJ2-7; 10 nucleotides match TRBD2. There are 16 residues in the CDR3. Per germline, CDR1 MNHEY and CDR2 SMNVEV (reference sequence). J was trimmed by 4 bases and V by 6 bases; bases with no gene match: 12. The CDR3 nucleotides are TGTGCCAGCAGCAGTGAGCGGGAGGGCCTCTGGTACGAGCAGTACTTC. This gives the protein CASSSEREGLWYEQYF.

CDR3 in amino acids: CASSLEGDSYNEQFF. In nucleotides, the CDR3 is TGTGCCAGCAGCTTGGAAGGGGACTCCTACAATGAGCAGTTCTTC. This chain connects TRBV5-4 to TRBJ2-1, with D perhaps matching TRBD1 (5 bases). Germline CDR1 and CDR2: SGHNT and YYREEE (reference sequence). The CDR3 spans 15 residues. Trimming took 0 bases from V and 0 from J, leaving 7 bases between them.

V usage is TRBV5-6 and J usage is TRBJ2-5; D is perhaps TRBD1 (5 bases). This CDR3 contains 14 residues. Trimming pared 0 bases from V and 0 bases from J, leaving 6 bases between. CDR1 and CDR2 from the germline V gene are SGHDT and YYEEEE. CDR3 nucleotides: TGTGCCAGCAGCTTGGGACAGCACCAAGAGACCCAGTACTTC. It codes for CASSLGQHQETQYF.

This clone was recorded only once. This chain joins TRBV4-2 and TRBJ2-1; 9 bases map to TRBD2. The germline V gene encodes CDR1 LGHNA and CDR2 YNFKEQ. The CDR3 spans 17 residues. Trimming cost V 4 bases and J 3 bases; bases outside gene matches: 10. The CDR3 spells CASSPPIAGDNYNEQFF. CDR3 coding DNA: TGTGCCAGCAGCCCCCCTATAGCGGGAGATAACTACAATGAGCAGTTCTTC.

Only a few counts were recorded for this clone. V is TRBV6-5 and J is TRBJ2-4, with D possibly matching TRBD2 (6 bases). The germline CDR1 and CDR2 sequences are MNHEY and SVGAGI. The length of the CDR3 is 14 residues. Trimming pared 6 bases from V and 6 bases from J, leaving 15 bases between. For the CDR3, the DNA is TGTGCCAGCAGCGGCGGTCGGGGGACAAACATTCAGTACTTC. It encodes CASSGGRGTNIQYF.

V and J are TRBV19 and TRBJ1-2, with 7 positions matching TRBD1. With 2 bases clipped from V and 5 bases from J, the junction kept 8 bases outside the gene matches. Germline CDR1 reads LNHDA; CDR2 reads SQIVND (reference sequence). The CDR3 loop spans 15 amino acids. The CDR3 DNA is TGTGCCAGTAGTATACTCGAGGGGGCCGGGTATGGCTACACCTTC. It is translated as CASSILEGAGYGYTF.

This clone was observed a single time. The chain has TRBV5-1 and TRBJ2-3, with a tentative D call TRBD2 (7 bases). From germline, CDR1 is SGHRS and CDR2 YFSETQ. This CDR3 contains 17 residues. Trimming pared 0 bases from V and 2 bases from J, leaving 16 bases between. CDR3: CASSLGVGGLATDTQYF. The CDR3 nucleotides read TGCGCCAGCAGCTTGGGGGTCGGGGGGCTCGCCACAGATACGCAGTATTTT.

The genes are TRBV29-1 and TRBJ2-3; D not resolved. The germline V gene encodes CDR1 SQVTM and CDR2 ANQGSEA. The CDR3 covers 12 residues. The V gene lost 3 bases and the J gene lost 6 bases, with 10 bases spanning the gap. The CDR3 spells CSVDFQKDTQYF. CDR3 bases: TGCAGCGTTGATTTCCAGAAGGATACGCAGTATTTT.

The chain employs TRBV10-3 and TRBJ2-3; 7 bases line up with TRBD2. This CDR3 has 16 residues. Per germline, CDR1 ENHRY and CDR2 SYGVKD. The V segment lost 0 bases and the J segment 1 base; nucleotides outside the gene matches: 4. The CDR3 bases are TGTGCCATCAGTGAGTCGAAGCGGGGACGCACAGATACGCAGTATTTT. Amino acid sequence: CAISESKRGRTDTQYF.

J is TRBJ2-1 and V is TRBV5-5, with TRBD2 matching over 11 bases. Germline V CDR1 and CDR2: SGHKS, YYEKEE (reference sequence). The CDR3 contains 16 residues. Trimming removed 6 bases from V and 8 bases from J; junction bases left unmatched: 13. CDR3 sequence (DNA): TGTGCCAGCACCGGGAATCTAGCGGGAGGAGGTGATGAGCAGTTCTTC. Residues: CASTGNLAGGGDEQFF.

This sequence joins TRBV27 and TRBJ1-1, with a tentative D call TRBD1 (5 bases). The V end was cut by 2 bases, the J end by 4 bases, with 8 bases between. This CDR3 has 13 amino acids. Germline assignment: CDR1 MNHEY and CDR2 SMNVEV (reference sequence). CDR3: CASSLTRATEAFF. DNA of the CDR3: TGTGCCAGCAGTTTAACCAGGGCCACTGAAGCTTTCTTT.

The CDR3 bases are TGTGCCAGCAGCTTAACAGGGGCCCGGAACGAGCAGTACTTC. It translates to CASSLTGARNEQYF. The V and J genes are TRBV13 and TRBJ2-7; 7 bases fit TRBD1. From germline, CDR1 is PRHDT and CDR2 FYEKMQ (reference sequence). After removal of 2 bases from V and 5 bases from J, the junction contained 6 bases not matched to a gene. The CDR3 covers 14 residues.

The gene calls are TRBV30 and TRBJ2-3; the D gene is possibly TRBD2 (5 bases). The CDR3 has 12 residues. With 1 base removed from V and 6 bases from J, the gap between germline ends came to 8 bases. Germline CDR1 and CDR2: GTSNPN and SVGIG (reference sequence). The CDR3 reads CAWSARGDTQYF. The CDR3 DNA reads as TGTGCCTGGAGTGCAAGAGGGGATACGCAGTATTTT.

The J gene is TRBJ2-5, the V gene TRBV2; 7 nucleotides line up with TRBD2. With V trimmed by 6 bases and J by 4 bases, 14 bases remained unmatched. Germline CDR1 and CDR2: SNHLY and FYNNEI. The CDR3 runs to 16 residues. This CDR3 is CASSPRRLAAGETQYF. The DNA of the CDR3 is TGTGCCAGCAGCCCAAGAAGGCTAGCGGCGGGAGAGACCCAGTACTTC.

The chain employs TRBV10-3 and TRBJ2-3; 13 nucleotides agree with TRBD2. V lost 8 bases, J lost 4 bases, and 3 bases stayed unmatched. The CDR3 has 14 residues. From germline, CDR1 is ENHRY and CDR2 SYGVKD. This chain's CDR3 is CAISGLAGADTQYF. The CDR3 DNA reads TGTGCCATCTCCGGACTAGCGGGAGCAGATACGCAGTATTTT.

V and J are TRBV6-6 and TRBJ1-2; D call uncertain. This CDR3 contains 14 residues. Germline CDR1 reads MNHNY; CDR2 reads SVGAGI (reference sequence). The V and J ends lost 4 bases and 0 bases respectively, with 9 bases between them. Here the CDR3 DNA reads TGTGCCAGCAGTTGGAGAAATACTAACTATGGCTACACCTTC. This translates into CASSWRNTNYGYTF.

The genes are TRBV7-9 and TRBJ2-5, with D tentatively TRBD1 (5 bases). Per germline, CDR1 SEHNR and CDR2 FQNEAQ (reference sequence). The CDR3 extends over 16 amino acids. Trimming left V 1 base short and J 0 bases short, with 12 bases between. The CDR3 DNA reads as TGTGCCAGCAGCTTAGTTTGGTCCAGGGACCAAGAGACCCAGTACTTC. Translated, it gives CASSLVWSRDQETQYF. Full variable domain (rest looked up from reference TRBV7-9 and TRBJ2-5): DTGVSQNPRHKITKRGQNVTFRCDPISEHNRLYWYRQTLGQGPEFLTYFQNEAQLEKSRLLSDRFSAERPKGSFSTLEIQRTEQGDSAMYLCASSLVWSRDQETQYFGPGTRLLVL.

The rearrangement joins TRBV29-1 to TRBJ2-5, with D perhaps matching TRBD1 (6 bases). Trimming left V 0 bases short and J 2 bases short, with 19 bases between. Germline lookup yields CDR1 SQVTM and CDR2 ANQGSEA. This CDR3 spans 17 amino acids. The CDR3 sequence: CSVEEGGVNLGQETQYF. In DNA form, the CDR3 reads TGCAGCGTTGAAGAAGGGGGAGTTAATTTGGGGCAAGAGACCCAGTACTTC.

The chain has TRBV10-3 and TRBJ2-7; D is possibly TRBD2 (7 bases). There are 14 residues in the CDR3. The germline CDR1 and CDR2 sequences are ENHRY and SYGVKD. V was pared by 4 bases and J by 4 bases, with 14 bases between. For the CDR3, the DNA is TGTGCCATCAGTGGACACGAGGGGGGGTACGAGCAGTACTTC. Its protein product is CAISGHEGGYEQYF.

The chain combines TRBV5-4 with TRBJ2-5; tentatively, D is TRBD2 (6 bases). Per germline, CDR1 SGHNT and CDR2 YYREEE (reference sequence). The CDR3 length is 16 residues. Trimming shortened V by 3 bases and J by 2 bases, and 17 bases separated the two germline ends. CDR3 nucleotides: TGTGCCAGCAGCTGGGAGGTGGCTATGTCTCAAGAGACCCAGTACTTC. Protein: CASSWEVAMSQETQYF.

The chain recombines TRBV10-1 with TRBJ1-1; perhaps TRBD1 as D (6 bases). Germline V gene data show CDR1 as WNHNN and CDR2 as SYGVQD (reference sequence). Trimming pared 0 bases from V and 7 bases from J, leaving 9 bases between. The CDR3 is 13 amino acids. The CDR3 reads CASSESRQVEAFF. The CDR3 region has the DNA TGCGCCAGCAGTGAGTCTCGACAGGTTGAAGCTTTCTTT.

The chain joins TRBV7-8 to TRBJ2-7; the D gene is possibly TRBD2 (6 bases). The CDR3 has 16 residues. Trimming pared 2 bases from V and 0 bases from J, leaving 14 bases between. Germline CDR1 is SGHVS and CDR2 is FQNEAQ. This CDR3 is CASSLPYGGNSYEQYF. The CDR3 nucleotides are TGTGCCAGCAGCTTACCTTATGGGGGGAACTCCTACGAGCAGTACTTC.

The V and J genes are TRBV7-9 and TRBJ1-5, with D possibly being TRBD1 (5 bases). V lost 3 bases and J lost 4, with 7 bases in between. CDR1 is SEHNR and CDR2 is FQNEAQ in the germline V gene (reference sequence). CDR3 length: 13 amino acids. The CDR3 DNA is TGTGCCAGCAGCTTCAGGGCAAATCAGCCCCAGCATTTT. Amino acids: CASSFRANQPQHF. The full variable domain, rest sourced from reference TRBV7-9 and TRBJ1-5, is DTGVSQNPRHKITKRGQNVTFRCDPISEHNRLYWYRQTLGQGPEFLTYFQNEAQLEKSRLLSDRFSAERPKGSFSTLEIQRTEQGDSAMYLCASSFRANQPQHFGDGTRLSIL.

As DNA, the CDR3 is TGCGCCAGCAGCTTAGGACAGTCTGGTTGGGAGACCCAGTACTTC. Its protein is CASSLGQSGWETQYF. The gene calls are TRBV5-1 and TRBJ2-5; possibly TRBD1 for D (6 bases). This CDR3 spans 15 amino acids. Germline CDR1 is SGHRS and CDR2 is YFSETQ. V was trimmed by 2 bases and J by 5 bases, leaving 16 bases between them.

The chain has TRBV6-6 and TRBJ1-1; no clear D. This CDR3 has 11 amino acids. Per the germline V gene, CDR1 is MNHNY and CDR2 is SVGAGI (reference sequence). V shed 3 bases and J shed 5 bases, with 4 bases lying between them. The CDR3, as DNA: TGTGCCAGCAGTTATCTTACTGAAGCTTTCTTT. Translation gives CASSYLTEAFF.

The V and J genes are TRBV5-4 and TRBJ1-4, with TRBD1 matching 9 bases. J was trimmed by 5 bases and V by 0 bases; bases with no gene match: 2. Per the germline V gene, CDR1 is SGHNT and CDR2 is YYREEE (reference sequence). The CDR3 is 15 residues long. The CDR3 bases are TGTGCCAGCAGCTTGGGACAGGGGGGGAATGAAAAACTGTTTTTT. This gives the protein CASSLGQGGNEKLFF.